The clone carrying this TCR beta chain was recorded many times. Amplification of TCR beta CDR3 regions used RNA transcripts. HTBI primers were employed in first-round RT-PCR, then a second-round multiplex PCR followed. TCRdb called the multiplex PCR reads again in MiXCR, with one record for every CDR3 protein. The profile covers over 500,000 distinct CDR3 sequences, with about a fifth appearing a single time and approximately 7.7% taken by the ten largest. The data were obtained in a study of Graves' ophthalmopathy and Graves' hyperthyroidism. CDR1 is SNHLY, CDR2 FYNNEI, per germline. This CDR3 spans 12 amino acids. The V end lost 6 bases, the J end lost 3 bases, and 9 bases lay between the germline ends. Hyperthyroidism was considered stable when no ophthalmopathy appeared within 18 months of follow-up.

The chain recombines TRBV2 with TRBJ2-7; D is unresolved. The sequence derives from a woman aged 18-29 years with stable Graves' hyperthyroidism. Some clones in this sample may be carry-over from other donors' samples. The sequenced material came from peripheral blood. The CDR3 is CASSRWNYEQYF. The CDR3 coding sequence is TGTGCCAGCAGCCGTTGGAACTACGAGCAGTACTTC.